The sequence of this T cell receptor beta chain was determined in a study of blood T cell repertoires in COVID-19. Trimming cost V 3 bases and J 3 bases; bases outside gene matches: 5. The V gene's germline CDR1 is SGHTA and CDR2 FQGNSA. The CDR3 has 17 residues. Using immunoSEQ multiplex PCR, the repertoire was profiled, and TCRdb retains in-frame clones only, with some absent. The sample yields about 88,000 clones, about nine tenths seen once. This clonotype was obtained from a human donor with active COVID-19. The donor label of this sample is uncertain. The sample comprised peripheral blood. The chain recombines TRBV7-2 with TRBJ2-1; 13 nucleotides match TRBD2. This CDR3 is CASSFTSGGAVYNEQFF. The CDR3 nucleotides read TGTGCCAGCAGCTTTACTAGCGGGGGGGCGGTCTACAATGAGCAGTTCTTC.